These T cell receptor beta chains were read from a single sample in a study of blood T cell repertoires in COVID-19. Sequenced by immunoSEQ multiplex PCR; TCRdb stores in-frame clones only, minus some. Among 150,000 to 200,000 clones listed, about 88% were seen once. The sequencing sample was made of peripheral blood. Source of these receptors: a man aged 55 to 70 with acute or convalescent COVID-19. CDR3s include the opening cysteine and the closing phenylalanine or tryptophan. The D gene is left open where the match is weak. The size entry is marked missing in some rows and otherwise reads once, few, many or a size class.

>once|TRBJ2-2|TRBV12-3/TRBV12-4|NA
TGTGCCAGCAGGGGACAAGACACCGGGGAGCTGTTTTTT
CASRGQDTGELFF
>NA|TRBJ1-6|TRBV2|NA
TGTGCCAGCAGTGCGGTTAATTCACCCCTCCACTTT
CASSAVNSPLHF
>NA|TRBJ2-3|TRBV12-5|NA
TGTGCTAGTGAAGTCAGTTTCCCAGATACGCAGTATTTT
CASEVSFPDTQYF
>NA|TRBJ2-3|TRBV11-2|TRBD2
TGTGCCAGCAGCCTAACTAGCGGGGGAGTTACAGATACGCAGTATTTT
CASSLTSGGVTDTQYF
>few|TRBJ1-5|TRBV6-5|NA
TGTGCCAGCAGCTCCGCGGGTACTCTGCATCAGCCCCAGCATTTT
CASSSAGTLHQPQHF
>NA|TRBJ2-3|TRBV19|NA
TGTGCCTGCGGGAGGGACAGGCTGACTGATACGCAGTATTTT
CACGRDRLTDTQYF
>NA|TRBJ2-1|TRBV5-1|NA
TGCGCCAGCAGCTTGGATAATAGTCTAAATGAGCAGTTCTTC
CASSLDNSLNEQFF
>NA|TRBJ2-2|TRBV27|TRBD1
TGTGCCAGCAGACCGACAGGGGGGAACACCGGGGAGCTGTTTTTT
CASRPTGGNTGELFF
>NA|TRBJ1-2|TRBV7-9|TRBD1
TGTGCCAGCAGCTTATCAGCTGACAGGGGCGGCGGCTACACCTTC
CASSLSADRGGGYTF
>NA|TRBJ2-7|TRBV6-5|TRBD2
TGTGCCAGCAGTTCGCCCGTAGCGGGAGGGTACGAGCAGTACTTC
CASSSPVAGGYEQYF
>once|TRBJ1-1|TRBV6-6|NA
TGTGCCAGCAGTTCCTTCGGCACTGAAGCTTTCTTT
CASSSFGTEAFF
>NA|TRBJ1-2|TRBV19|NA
TGTGCCAGTAGCCCAACAGGGTCTCCTGGCTACACCTTC
CASSPTGSPGYTF
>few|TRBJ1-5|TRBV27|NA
TGTGCCAGCAGTTTATCTCCGGGGAGGGTTGGGCAGCCCCAGCATTTT
CASSLSPGRVGQPQHF
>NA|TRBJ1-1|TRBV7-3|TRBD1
TGTGCCAGCAGCTCAGGGGGTGGGACTGAAGCTTTCTTT
CASSSGGGTEAFF
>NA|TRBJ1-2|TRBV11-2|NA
TGTGCCAGCAGCTTAGTACGGGGAATTAGTTTCTATGGCTACACCTTC
CASSLVRGISFYGYTF
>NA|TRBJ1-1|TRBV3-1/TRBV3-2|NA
TGTGCCAGCCAATTTAATACGGGGGGGGCTATTGAAGCTTTCTTT
CASQFNTGGAIEAFF